This T cell receptor beta chain stems from a study of OX40 agonist ivuxolimab in advanced cancers. Study details: The patients received agonistic anti-OX40 (CD134) antibody ivuxolimab. The eligibility criteria allowed prior anti-PD-1, anti-PD-L1 or anti-CTLA-4 therapy, and 30% to 45% had some.

This clone appeared a few times. Its cognate antigen is unknown. Measured with immunoSEQ multiplex PCR; TCRdb has only the in-frame clones, and not every one. The sample includes tens of thousands of clones, approximately 84% of them seen just once. Broader study findings: Dosing at 0.1 to 3.0 mg/kg was accompanied by clonal expansion of CD4+ and CD8+ blood T cells by week 6. There were, on average, more expanded clones in CD8+ T cells than in CD4+.

This CDR3 comprises 16 residues. Trimming pared 3 bases from V and 0 bases from J, leaving 15 bases between. Germline V gene sequence: CDR1 SGHRS, CDR2 YFSETQ. The V gene is TRBV5-1, the J gene TRBJ1-1, with D possibly TRBD1 on 5 matching bases. The sample was CD4+ or CD8+ T cells sorted from blood, taken in a trial of the OX40 agonist ivuxolimab. The source is an adult with an advanced solid tumor such as melanoma, head and neck, liver or kidney cancer. The CDR3 is CASSSGGNSLNTEAFF. Written as DNA, the CDR3 is TGCGCCAGCAGCTCGGGGGGAAACTCTTTGAACACTGAAGCTTTCTTT.